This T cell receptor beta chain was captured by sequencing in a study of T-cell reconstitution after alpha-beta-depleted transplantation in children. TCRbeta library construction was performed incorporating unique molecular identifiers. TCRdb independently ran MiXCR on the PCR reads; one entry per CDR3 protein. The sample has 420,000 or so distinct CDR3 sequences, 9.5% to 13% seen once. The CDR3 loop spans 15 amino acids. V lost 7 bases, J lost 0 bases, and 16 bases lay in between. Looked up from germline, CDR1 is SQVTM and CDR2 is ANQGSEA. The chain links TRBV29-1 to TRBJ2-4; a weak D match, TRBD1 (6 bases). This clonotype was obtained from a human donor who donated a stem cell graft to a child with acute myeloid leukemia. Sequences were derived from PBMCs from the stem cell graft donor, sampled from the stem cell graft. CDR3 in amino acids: CSDPDRYLAKNIQYF. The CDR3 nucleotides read TGCAGCGACCCGGACAGATATCTAGCCAAAAACATTCAGTACTTC.